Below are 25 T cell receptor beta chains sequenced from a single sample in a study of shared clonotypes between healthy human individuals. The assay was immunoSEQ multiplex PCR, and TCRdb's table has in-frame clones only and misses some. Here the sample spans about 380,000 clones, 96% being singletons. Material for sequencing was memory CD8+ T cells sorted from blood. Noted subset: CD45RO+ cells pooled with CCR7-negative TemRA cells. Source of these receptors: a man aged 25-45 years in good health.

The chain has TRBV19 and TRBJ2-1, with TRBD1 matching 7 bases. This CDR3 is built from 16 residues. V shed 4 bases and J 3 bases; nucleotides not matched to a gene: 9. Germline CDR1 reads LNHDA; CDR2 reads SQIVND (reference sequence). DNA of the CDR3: TGTGCCAGTAGTACCCACAGGGGTTTGATCTACAATGAGCAGTTCTTC. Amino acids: CASSTHRGLIYNEQFF.

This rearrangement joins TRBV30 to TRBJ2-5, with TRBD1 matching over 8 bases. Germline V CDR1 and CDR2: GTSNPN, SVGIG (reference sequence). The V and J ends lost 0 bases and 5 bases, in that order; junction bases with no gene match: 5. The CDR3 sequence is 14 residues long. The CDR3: CAWSVRAGGETQYF. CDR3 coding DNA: TGTGCCTGGAGTGTACGGGCAGGGGGCGAGACCCAGTACTTC.

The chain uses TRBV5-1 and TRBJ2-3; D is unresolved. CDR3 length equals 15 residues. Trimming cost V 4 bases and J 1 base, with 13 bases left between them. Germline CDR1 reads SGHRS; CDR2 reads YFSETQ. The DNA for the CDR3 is TGCGCCAGCAGCCTGCAAGCGAGCCGCACAGATACGCAGTATTTT. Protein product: CASSLQASRTDTQYF.

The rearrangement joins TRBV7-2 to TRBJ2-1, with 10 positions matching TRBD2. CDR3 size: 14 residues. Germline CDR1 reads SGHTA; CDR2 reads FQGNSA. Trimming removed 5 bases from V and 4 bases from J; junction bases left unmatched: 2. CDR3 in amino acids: CASSRTSGYNEQFF. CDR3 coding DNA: TGTGCCAGCAGCCGGACTAGCGGATACAATGAGCAGTTCTTC.

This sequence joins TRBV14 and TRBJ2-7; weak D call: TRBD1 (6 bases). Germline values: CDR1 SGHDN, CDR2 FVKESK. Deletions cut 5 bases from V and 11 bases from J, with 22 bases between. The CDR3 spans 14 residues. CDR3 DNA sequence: TGTGCCAGCAGCAAAGGGGGATTAAGGGGGAGCAAGTACTTC. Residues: CASSKGGLRGSKYF.

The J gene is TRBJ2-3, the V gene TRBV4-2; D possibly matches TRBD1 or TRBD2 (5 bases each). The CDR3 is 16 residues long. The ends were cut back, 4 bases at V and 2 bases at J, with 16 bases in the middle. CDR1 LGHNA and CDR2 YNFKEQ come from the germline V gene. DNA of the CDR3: TGTGCCAGCAGCCGTTCCGGGACCTTGACCACAGATACGCAGTATTTT. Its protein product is CASSRSGTLTTDTQYF.

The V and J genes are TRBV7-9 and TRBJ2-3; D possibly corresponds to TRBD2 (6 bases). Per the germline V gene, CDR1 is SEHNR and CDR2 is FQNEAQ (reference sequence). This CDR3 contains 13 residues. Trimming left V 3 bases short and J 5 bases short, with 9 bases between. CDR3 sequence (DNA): TGTGCCAGCAGCTTCGGGAGTATAGATACGCAGTATTTT. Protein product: CASSFGSIDTQYF. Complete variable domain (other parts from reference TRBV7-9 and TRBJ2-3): DTGVSQNPRHKITKRGQNVTFRCDPISEHNRLYWYRQTLGQGPEFLTYFQNEAQLEKSRLLSDRFSAERPKGSFSTLEIQRTEQGDSAMYLCASSFGSIDTQYFGPGTRLTVL.

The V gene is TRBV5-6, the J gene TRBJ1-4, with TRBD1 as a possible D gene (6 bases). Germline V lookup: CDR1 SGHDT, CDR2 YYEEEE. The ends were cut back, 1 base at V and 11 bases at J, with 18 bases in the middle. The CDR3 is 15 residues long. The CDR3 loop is CASSLNSGVREKLFF. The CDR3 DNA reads TGTGCCAGCAGCTTGAATTCAGGGGTAAGGGAGAAACTGTTTTTT.

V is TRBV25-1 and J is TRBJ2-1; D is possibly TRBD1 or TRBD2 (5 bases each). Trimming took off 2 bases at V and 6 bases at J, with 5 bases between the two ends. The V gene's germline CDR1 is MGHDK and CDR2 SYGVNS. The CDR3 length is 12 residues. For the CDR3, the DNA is TGTGCCAGCAGTGAAGGGGGCAATGAGCAGTTCTTC. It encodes CASSEGGNEQFF.

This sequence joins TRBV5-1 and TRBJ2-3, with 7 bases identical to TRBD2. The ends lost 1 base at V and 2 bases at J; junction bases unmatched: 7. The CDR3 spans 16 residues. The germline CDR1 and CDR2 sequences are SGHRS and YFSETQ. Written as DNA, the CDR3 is TGCGCCAGCAGCTTGATCGAGGGAGGGTTCACAGATACGCAGTATTTT. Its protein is CASSLIEGGFTDTQYF. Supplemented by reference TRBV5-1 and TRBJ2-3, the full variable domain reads KAGVTQTPRYLIKTRGQQVTLSCSPISGHRSVSWYQQTPGQGLQFLFEYFSETQRNKGNFPGRFSGRQFSNSRSEMNVSTLELGDSALYLCASSLIEGGFTDTQYFGPGTRLTVL.

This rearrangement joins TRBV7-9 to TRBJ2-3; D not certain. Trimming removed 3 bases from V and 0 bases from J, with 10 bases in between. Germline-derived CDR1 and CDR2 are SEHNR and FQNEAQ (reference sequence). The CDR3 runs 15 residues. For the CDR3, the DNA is TGTGCCAGCAGCTTTCGCCCGTCTAGCACAGATACGCAGTATTTT. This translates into CASSFRPSSTDTQYF.

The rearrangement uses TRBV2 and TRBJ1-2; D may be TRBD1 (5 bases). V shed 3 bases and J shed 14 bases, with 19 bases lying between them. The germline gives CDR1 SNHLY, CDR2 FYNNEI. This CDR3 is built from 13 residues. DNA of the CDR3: TGTGCCAGCAGTGACGGGGAGGGGTACTGGGAAACCTTC. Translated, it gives CASSDGEGYWETF.

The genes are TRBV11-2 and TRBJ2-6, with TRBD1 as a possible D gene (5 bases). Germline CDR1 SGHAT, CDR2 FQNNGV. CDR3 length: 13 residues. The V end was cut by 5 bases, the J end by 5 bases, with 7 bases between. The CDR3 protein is CASSEDRANVLTF. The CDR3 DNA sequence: TGTGCCAGCAGCGAGGACAGGGCCAACGTCCTGACTTTC.

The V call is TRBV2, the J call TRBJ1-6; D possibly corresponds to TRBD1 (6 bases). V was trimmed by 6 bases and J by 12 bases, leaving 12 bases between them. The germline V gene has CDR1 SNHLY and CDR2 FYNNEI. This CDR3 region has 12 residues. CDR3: CASRMTGLPLHF. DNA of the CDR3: TGTGCCAGCAGGATGACAGGCCTACCCCTCCACTTT.

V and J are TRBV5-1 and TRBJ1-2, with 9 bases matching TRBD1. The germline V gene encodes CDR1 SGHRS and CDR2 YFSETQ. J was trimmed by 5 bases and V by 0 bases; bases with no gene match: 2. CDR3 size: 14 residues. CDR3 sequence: CASSLAGTGYGYTF. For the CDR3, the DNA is TGCGCCAGCAGCTTGGCCGGGACAGGGTATGGCTACACCTTC.

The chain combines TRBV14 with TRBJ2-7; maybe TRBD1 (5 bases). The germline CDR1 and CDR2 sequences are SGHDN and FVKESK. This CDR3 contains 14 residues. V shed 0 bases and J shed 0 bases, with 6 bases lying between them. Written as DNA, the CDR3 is TGTGCCAGCAGCCAAGAAACAGGCTCCTACGAGCAGTACTTC. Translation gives CASSQETGSYEQYF.

This CDR3 is CASSYSRPLHQPQHF. The CDR3, as DNA: TGTGCCAGCAGTTATAGCCGGCCTCTTCATCAGCCCCAGCATTTT. This sequence joins TRBV6-5 and TRBJ1-5; D gene uncertain. Germline-derived CDR1 and CDR2 are MNHEY and SVGAGI. Trimming stripped 3 bases from V and 5 bases from J, with 14 bases between. The CDR3 has 15 amino acids.

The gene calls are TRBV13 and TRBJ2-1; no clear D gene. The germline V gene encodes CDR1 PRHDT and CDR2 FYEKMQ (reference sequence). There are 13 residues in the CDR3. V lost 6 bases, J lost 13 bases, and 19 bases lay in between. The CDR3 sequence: CASSSPRLAIQFF. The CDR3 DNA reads TGTGCCAGCAGTTCCCCGAGACTGGCGATACAGTTCTTC.

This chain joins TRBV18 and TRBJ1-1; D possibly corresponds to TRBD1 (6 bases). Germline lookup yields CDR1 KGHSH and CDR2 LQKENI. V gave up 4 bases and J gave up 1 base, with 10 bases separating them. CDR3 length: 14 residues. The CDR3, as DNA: TGTGCCAGCTCACGTTTACAGGGGAACACTGAAGCTTTCTTT. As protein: CASSRLQGNTEAFF.

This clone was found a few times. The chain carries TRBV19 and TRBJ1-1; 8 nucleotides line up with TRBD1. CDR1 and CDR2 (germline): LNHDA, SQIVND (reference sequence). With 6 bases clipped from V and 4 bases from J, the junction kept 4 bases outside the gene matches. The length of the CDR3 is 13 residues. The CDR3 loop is CASRTGVTTEAFF. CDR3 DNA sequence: TGTGCCAGTAGGACAGGGGTCACCACTGAAGCTTTCTTT.

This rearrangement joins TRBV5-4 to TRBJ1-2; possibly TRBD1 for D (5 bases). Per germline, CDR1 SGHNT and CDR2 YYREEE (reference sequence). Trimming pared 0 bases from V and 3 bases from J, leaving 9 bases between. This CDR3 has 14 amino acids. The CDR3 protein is CASSLAGTDYGYTF. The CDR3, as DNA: TGTGCCAGCAGCTTGGCCGGGACGGACTATGGCTACACCTTC.

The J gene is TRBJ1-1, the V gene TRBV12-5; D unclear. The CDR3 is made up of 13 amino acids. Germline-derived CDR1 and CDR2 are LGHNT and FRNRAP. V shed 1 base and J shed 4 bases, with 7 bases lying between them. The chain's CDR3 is CASGLEQSTEAFF. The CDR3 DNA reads TGTGCTAGTGGTTTGGAACAGAGCACTGAAGCTTTCTTT. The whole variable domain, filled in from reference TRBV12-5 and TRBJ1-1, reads DARVTQTPRHKVTEMGQEVTMRCQPILGHNTVFWYRQTMMQGLELLAYFRNRAPLDDSGMPKDRFSAEMPDATLATLKIQPSEPRDSAVYFCASGLEQSTEAFFGQGTRLTVV.

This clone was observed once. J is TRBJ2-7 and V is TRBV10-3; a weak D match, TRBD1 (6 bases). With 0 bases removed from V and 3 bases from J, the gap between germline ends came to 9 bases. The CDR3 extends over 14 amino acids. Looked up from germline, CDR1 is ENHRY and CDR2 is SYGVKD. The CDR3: CAISESSQGYEQYF. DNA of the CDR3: TGTGCCATCAGTGAGTCGTCACAGGGCTACGAGCAGTACTTC.

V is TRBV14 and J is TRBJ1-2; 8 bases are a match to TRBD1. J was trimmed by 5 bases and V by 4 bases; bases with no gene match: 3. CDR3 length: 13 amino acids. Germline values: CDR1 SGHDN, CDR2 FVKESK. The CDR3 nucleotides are TGTGCCAGCAGCCCCCGACAGGGGTATGGCTACACCTTC. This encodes CASSPRQGYGYTF. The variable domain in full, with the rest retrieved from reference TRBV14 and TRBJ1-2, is EAGVTQFPSHSVIEKGQTVTLRCDPISGHDNLYWYRRVMGKEIKFLLHFVKESKQDESGMPNNRFLAERTGGTYSTLKVQPAELEDSGVYFCASSPRQGYGYTFGSGTRLTVV.

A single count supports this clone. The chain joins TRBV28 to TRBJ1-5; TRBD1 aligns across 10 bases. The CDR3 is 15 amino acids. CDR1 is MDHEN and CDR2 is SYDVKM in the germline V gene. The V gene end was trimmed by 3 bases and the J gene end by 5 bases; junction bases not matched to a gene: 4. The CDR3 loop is CASSFRQGADQPQHF. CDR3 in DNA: TGTGCCAGCAGTTTTAGACAGGGGGCCGATCAGCCCCAGCATTTT.